This T cell receptor (beta chain) derives from a study of OX40 agonist ivuxolimab in advanced cancers. V lost 1 base and J lost 0, with 9 bases in between. Looked up from germline, CDR1 is KGHSH and CDR2 is LQKENI. This CDR3 has 16 residues. Profiled with immunoSEQ multiplex PCR; TCRdb holds only in-frame clones, not every one. This table holds 23,000 or so clones, 80% to 85% found once. The specimen comprised CD4+ or CD8+ T cells sorted from blood, sampled in a trial of the OX40 agonist ivuxolimab. This receptor was taken from an adult with an advanced solid tumor such as melanoma, head and neck, liver or kidney cancer. The genes are TRBV18 and TRBJ2-2; D is unresolved. The CDR3 spells CASSPQGSANTGELFF. DNA for the CDR3: TGTGCCAGCTCACCACAGGGCAGCGCGAACACCGGGGAGCTGTTTTTT.